This TCR beta chain emerged from a study of T-cell memory formation after mild COVID-19. Study-wide findings and caveats: Still unconfirmed is whether the second-wave clones peaking on day 37 recognized SARS-CoV-2.

Amplification by 5'RACE using constant-segment primers produced TCR alpha and TCR beta cDNA libraries that carried sample barcodes and UMIs. TCRdb reprocessed the 5' RACE reads via MiXCR and lists one record per CDR3 protein. The repertoire has under 300,000 distinct CDR3 sequences, roughly 8.2% of them found once; the top ten carry around a fifth. Details on this clonotype: Its specificity is unknown.

This CDR3 is 15 amino acids long. With V trimmed by 5 bases and J by 9 bases, 8 bases remained unmatched. Germline CDR1 and CDR2: LNHDA and SQIVND (reference sequence). The V and J genes are TRBV19 and TRBJ2-1; 12 bases are a match to TRBD1. Sequenced sample: PBMCs or a T cell subset sorted from them (not recorded which). The origin of this receptor is a man younger than 35 who had mild COVID-19 (a few samples of this study predate the infection). Cell type and time point are not known. This CDR3 is CASSPGTGGLAEQFF. DNA for the CDR3: TGTGCCAGTAGTCCAGGGACAGGGGGCTTAGCTGAGCAGTTCTTC.